This TCR beta chain emerged from a study of vaccination and CD4 T cells after COVID-19. Whole-study context: From HCoV-229E, HCoV-OC43, HCoV-NL63 and SARS-CoV-2, overlapping spike peptides were used to stimulate the cells.

With the Oncomine TCR Beta short-read assay, DNA from cultured CD4+ T cells was sequenced. TCRdb reanalysed the PCR reads using MiXCR and keeps one entry per CDR3 protein. The data hold approximately 10,000 distinct CDR3 sequences, with approximately 61% observed a single time. Specified treatment: roughly 10-day PBMC culture with coronavirus spike peptide pools or control peptides (ViraFEST assay). Via ViraFEST, peptide pools expanded antigen-specific T cells before TCR sequencing. A note on this clonotype: Its matching antigen is unknown. One end of the junction varies from germline; a read error may be responsible.

This CDR3 spans 14 amino acids. Germline lookup yields CDR1 DFQATT and CDR2 SNEGSKA (reference sequence). This TCR came from a human donor who had recovered from COVID-19. This chain joins TRBV20-1 and TRBJ1-2; D gene ambiguous. The material sequenced was CD4+ T cells from blood, cultured in vitro. CDR3 in amino acids: CSTRDARANYGYTF. In DNA form, the CDR3 reads TGCAGTACTAGAGATGCCAGAGCTAACTATGGCTACACCTTC.